These 31 T cell receptor beta chains came from one sample sequenced in a study of blood T cells in healthy people across ages (dated by TCRdb to 2015 to 2017). The library was produced with 5' RACE. Reads for this sample came from an Illumina HiSeq 2500. A second PCR of about 7 to 12 cycles was performed with a sample-barcoded 5' primer and a J-beta primer mix. TCRdb reanalyzed the raw reads on its own, using fastp at Q25 for trimming and MiXCR for clone calling, and kept in-frame beta chains. Identical CDR3 protein sequences are pooled into one entry, listed with their most common genes and DNA. The table for this sample lists about 780,000 distinct CDR3 sequences; about 45% of them were counted only once. Clones ranked in the top ten supply 18% of the sample. Sequencing was carried out using blood. These receptors were taken from an elderly man in good health.

Note on this clonotype: This may come from a read error, since a much larger clone is one base off. The chain employs TRBV30 and TRBJ2-1; 8 bases map to TRBD2. Germline lookup yields CDR1 GTSNPN and CDR2 SVGIG (reference sequence). Germline trimming cut 4 bases from V and 13 bases from J; bases unmatched to any gene: 15. The CDR3 is 14 amino acids. This CDR3 is CAWKKLAGLETQFF. The DNA for the CDR3 is TGTGCCTGGAAGAAGTTAGCGGGATTGGAGACCCAGTTCTTC.

The chain uses TRBV20-1 and TRBJ2-7; D remains ambiguous. Deletions cut 6 bases from V and 2 bases from J, with 11 bases between. Germline V gives CDR1 DFQATT, CDR2 SNEGSKA (reference sequence). The CDR3 has 12 residues. CDR3: CSAPAEAYEQYF. CDR3 in DNA: TGCAGTGCCCCCGCGGAAGCCTACGAGCAGTACTTC.

V is TRBV20-1 and J is TRBJ1-5; D is perhaps TRBD1 (5 bases). The germline gives CDR1 DFQATT, CDR2 SNEGSKA (reference sequence). Trimming took 4 bases from V and 4 from J, leaving 17 bases between them. The CDR3 extends over 15 amino acids. The CDR3 loop is CSATAGQALNQPQHF. CDR3 DNA sequence: TGCAGTGCTACCGCGGGGCAGGCCTTGAATCAGCCCCAGCATTTT.

In the case of this clonotype: The junction differs from germline at one of its ends, possibly a read error. The chain has TRBV7-8 and TRBJ2-5; 7 bases are a match to TRBD2. The CDR3 is 14 residues long. Germline V CDR1 and CDR2: SGHVS, FQNEAQ. The CDR3 DNA follows: TGTGCCAGCAGCCCTCTAGCGGAGCAAGGGACCCAGTACTTC. It yields the protein CASSPLAEQGTQYF.

This clonotype has just a few counts. CDR3 in amino acids: CASSGETGSSYNSPLHF. The CDR3 nucleotides read TGTGCCAGCAGCGGCGAGACAGGGAGCTCCTATAATTCACCCCTCCACTTT. The chain uses TRBV9 and TRBJ1-6; TRBD1 agrees at 7 bases. V lost 3 bases to trimming and J lost 0 bases; unmatched junction nucleotides: 6. The CDR3 totals 17 residues. Germline V lookup: CDR1 SGDLS, CDR2 YYNGEE.

The chain couples TRBV3-1 to TRBJ2-1; D remains unclear. V shed 0 bases and J shed 6 bases, with 15 bases lying between them. CDR1 and CDR2 (germline): LGHDT, YNNKEL (reference sequence). This CDR3 contains 16 residues. CDR3 nucleotides: TGTGCCAGCAGCCAAGAGGTGGGCAGTAGGGCCAATGAGCAGTTCTTC. It yields the protein CASSQEVGSRANEQFF.

This clonotype has just a few counts. This chain links TRBV11-3 with TRBJ2-3, with 8 bases identical to TRBD2. Germline loops: CDR1 SGHNT, CDR2 YENEEA. The CDR3 extends over 15 amino acids. V shed 3 bases, J shed 5 bases, and the junction held 7 bases outside the gene matches. The CDR3 nucleotides read TGTGCCAGCAGCTTCGGGACTAGGGCTTTAGATACGCAGTATTTT. Amino acid sequence: CASSFGTRALDTQYF.

The genes are TRBV29-1 and TRBJ2-2; D could derive from TRBD1 or TRBD2 (6 bases each). The CDR3 sequence is 15 residues long. Germline CDR1 is SQVTM and CDR2 is ANQGSEA. Deletions cut 4 bases from V and 2 bases from J, with 14 bases between. The CDR3 loop is CSVGGRGGNTGELFF. As DNA, the CDR3 is TGCAGCGTTGGAGGCAGGGGAGGCAACACCGGGGAGCTGTTTTTT.

To note about this clonotype: Possible read error: a much larger clone is one base away. The rearrangement joins TRBV5-6 to TRBJ2-3, with unresolved D. This CDR3 has 13 residues. CDR1 SGHDT and CDR2 YYEEEE come from the germline V gene. In nucleotides, the CDR3 is TGTGCCAGCGGCTTGTACCTCACAGATACGCAGTATTTT. This translates into CASGLYLTDTQYF.

This clonotype was recorded at least ten times. The chain couples TRBV2 to TRBJ2-5; D perhaps matches TRBD1 (5 bases). V was clipped by 3 bases and J by 3 bases, with 8 bases between them. There are 13 residues in the CDR3. Germline loops: CDR1 SNHLY, CDR2 FYNNEI. The CDR3 reads CASSDDRKETQYF. CDR3 DNA sequence: TGTGCCAGCAGTGACGACAGAAAAGAGACCCAGTACTTC. Based on the CDR3 plus reference TRBV2 and TRBJ2-5, the full variable domain is EPEVTQTPSHQVTQMGQEVILRCVPISNHLYFYWYRQILGQKVEFLVSFYNNEISEKSEIFDDQFSVERPDGSNFTLKIRSTKLEDSAMYFCASSDDRKETQYFGPGTRLLVL.

The chain links TRBV7-2 to TRBJ2-7; 11 bases line up with TRBD2. CDR3 length: 18 amino acids. Germline values: CDR1 SGHTA, CDR2 FQGNSA. The junction had 14 bases not matched to a gene; V was cut back by 5 bases and J by 2 bases. The CDR3 DNA reads as TGTGCCAGCAGCCCAAGACCACCTATAGCGGGAGGGCCCTACGAGCAGTACTTC. Translating gives CASSPRPPIAGGPYEQYF.

Details on this clonotype: At one end the junction does not follow the germline gene, possibly because of a read error. The J gene is TRBJ2-3, the V gene TRBV11-2; 8 bases are shared with TRBD1. The CDR3 runs to 15 residues. Germline CDR1 reads SGHAT; CDR2 reads FQNNGV. In DNA, the CDR3 is TGTGCCAGCAGCTTACCCAGGGGGCAAGCAGATACACAGTATTTT. Amino acids: CASSLPRGQADTQYF.

The chain has TRBV4-3 and TRBJ2-1; D might be TRBD1 (6 bases). The DNA matches TRBJ2-7 better at its end, which makes the J call doubtful. Germline V lookup: CDR1 LGHNA, CDR2 YSLEER. The CDR3 runs to 17 residues. CDR3 in amino acids: CASSQQLLGDNYNEQYF. The CDR3 DNA sequence: TGCGCCAGCAGCCAGCAGCTCCTTGGGGACAACTACAATGAGCAGTACTTC.

A note on this clonotype: One base away lies a much larger clone, so this may be a sequencing read error. The chain couples TRBV11-3 to TRBJ2-3; 11 bases fit TRBD2. Germline assignment: CDR1 SGHNT and CDR2 YENEEA. The CDR3 spans 14 residues. CDR3 nucleotide sequence: TGTGCCAGCAGGACTAGCGGGAACACAGGTACGCAGTATTTT. Amino acids: CASRTSGNTGTQYF.

Comments on this clonotype: The junction shows a germline mismatch at one end, possibly a read error. This rearrangement joins TRBV4-2 to TRBJ2-1; 7 bases fit TRBD2. The V gene's germline CDR1 is LGHNA and CDR2 YNFKEQ. The CDR3 has 16 amino acids. This CDR3 reads CASSYWAGTTYNKQFF. The CDR3 DNA follows: TGTGCCAGCAGCTATTGGGCCGGGACTACCTACAATAAGCAGTTCTTC.

The table lists this clonotype with many counts. This chain joins TRBV7-2 and TRBJ2-3, with D perhaps TRBD1 (6 bases). Germline V CDR1 and CDR2: SGHTA, FQGNSA. Trimming stripped 5 bases from V and 4 bases from J, with 16 bases between. The CDR3 length is 15 residues. CDR3 protein: CASSPLQGRPDTQYF. CDR3 nucleotides: TGTGCCAGCAGCCCTTTACAGGGAAGGCCAGATACGCAGTATTTT.

This clonotype was observed many times. V is TRBV12-3 or TRBV12-4 and J is TRBJ2-5; TRBD2 is a possible D gene (6 bases). V was pared by 6 bases and J by 5 bases, with 13 bases between. The CDR3 runs 13 residues. The CDR3 DNA sequence: TGTGCCAGCAGCCAACTAGCTTCTGAGACCCAGTACTTC. It encodes CASSQLASETQYF.

The chain has TRBV12-3 or TRBV12-4 and TRBJ2-7; the D gene could be TRBD1 or TRBD2 (5 bases each). The V gene lost 1 base and the J gene lost 2 bases, with 12 bases spanning the gap. CDR3 length: 15 residues. CDR3 sequence: CASSLGRGTPYEQYF. The CDR3, as DNA: TGTGCCAGCAGTTTAGGTAGAGGGACCCCCTACGAGCAGTACTTC.

This clonotype has at least ten counts. V is TRBV7-2 and J is TRBJ2-2; D is unclear. The germline V and J ends were trimmed by 1 base and 3 bases, with 9 bases remaining between them. The CDR3 is 15 residues long. CDR1 SGHTA and CDR2 FQGNSA come from the germline V gene. The CDR3 reads CASSLVRPDTGELFF. Written as DNA, the CDR3 is TGTGCCAGCAGCTTAGTGCGGCCAGACACCGGGGAGCTGTTTTTT.

The chain joins TRBV20-1 to TRBJ2-5; maybe TRBD2 (6 bases). Deletions cut 6 bases from V and 7 bases from J, with 18 bases between. CDR1 and CDR2 from the germline V gene are DFQATT and SNEGSKA (reference sequence). This CDR3 has 13 residues. As DNA, the CDR3 is TGCAGTGCCACCCGACTAGTGGGAGGGACCCAGTACTTC. It translates to CSATRLVGGTQYF.

Points on this clonotype: This sequence may be a read error, since a much larger clone differs from it by one base. The V call is TRBV21-1, the J call TRBJ2-1; the table names TRBD1, a call not compared with the DNA. TRBV21-1 is annotated as a pseudogene. This CDR3 spans 17 amino acids. The CDR3 reads CASNKVIGGQGHNEQFF. CDR3 DNA: TGTGCCAGCAACAAAGTGATCGGAGGACAGGGTCACAATGAGCAGTTCTTC.

The rearrangement links TRBV14 to TRBJ2-5; 7 bases line up with TRBD2. The CDR3 is made up of 14 amino acids. V shed 5 bases, J shed 5 bases, and the junction held 8 bases outside the gene matches. The germline gives CDR1 SGHDN, CDR2 FVKESK. The CDR3 sequence: CASSYPGGWETQYF. The CDR3 coding sequence is TGTGCCAGCAGCTACCCGGGAGGTTGGGAGACCCAGTACTTC.

This clonotype has only a few counts. The rearrangement links TRBV7-9 to TRBJ1-1; D is unclear. Between the trimmed V and J ends, which lost 2 bases and 0 bases, there was a span of 4 bases. Germline V CDR1 and CDR2: SEHNR, FQNEAQ (reference sequence). The CDR3 length is 13 residues. The CDR3, as DNA: TGTGCCAGCAGCTTACAGGTGAACACTGAAGCTTTCTTT. The encoded protein is CASSLQVNTEAFF.

The chain joins TRBV12-3 or TRBV12-4 to TRBJ2-7, with D possibly being TRBD2 (5 bases). The CDR3 runs to 16 residues. Trimming shortened V by 8 bases and J by 2 bases, and 22 bases separated the two germline ends. This chain's CDR3 is CASSLGVEAHPYEQYF. CDR3 coding DNA: TGTGCCAGCTCCCTTGGGGTGGAGGCGCACCCCTACGAGCAGTACTTC.

The count of this clonotype is one. One end of the junction is discordant with germline, which a read error may explain. The rearrangement links TRBV4-2 to TRBJ2-4; 9 bases fit TRBD1. The CDR3 runs to 18 residues. CDR1 is LGHNA and CDR2 is YNFKEQ in the germline V gene. The CDR3 sequence: CANSQNTGGSGSKNIQYF. The DNA for the CDR3 is TGTGCCAACAGCCAGAATACAGGGGGCTCGGGTTCCAAAAACATTCAGTACTTC.

A single count supports this clonotype. The chain joins TRBV18 to TRBJ1-2; D is undetermined. V was pared by 3 bases and J by 2 bases, with 19 bases between. CDR1 KGHSH and CDR2 LQKENI come from the germline V gene. The CDR3 contains 17 residues. This chain's CDR3 is CASSPQWADKSNYGYTF. CDR3 coding DNA: TGTGCCAGCTCACCGCAGTGGGCAGACAAGAGCAACTATGGCTACACCTTC.

This clonotype was counted a few times. Given a much more abundant clone one base away, this may be a read error. The gene calls are TRBV7-2 and TRBJ2-5; TRBD2 might be the D (5 bases). Germline loops: CDR1 SGHTA, CDR2 FQGNSA. The CDR3 covers 12 residues. Trimming left V 3 bases short and J 11 bases short, with 13 bases between. This chain's CDR3 is CASSFTPGEQYF. DNA of the CDR3: TGTGCCAGCAGCTTCACACCCGGGGAGCAGTACTTC.

The rearrangement links TRBV7-8 to TRBJ2-5; D is ambiguous. The ends were cut back, 0 bases at V and 3 bases at J, with 8 bases in the middle. Germline CDR1 and CDR2: SGHVS and FQNEAQ. CDR3 length: 14 amino acids. This CDR3 reads CASSLARLKETQYF. Written as DNA, the CDR3 is TGTGCCAGCAGCTTAGCTAGACTTAAAGAGACCCAGTACTTC. Drawing the rest from reference TRBV7-8 and TRBJ2-5, the complete variable domain is GAGVSQSPRYKVAKRGQDVALRCDPISGHVSLFWYQQALGQGPEFLTYFQNEAQLDKSGLPSDRFFAERPEGSVSTLKIQRTQQEDSAVYLCASSLARLKETQYFGPGTRLLVL.

The genes are TRBV12-3 or TRBV12-4 and TRBJ1-4, with TRBD1 as a possible D gene (6 bases). V was shortened by 7 bases and J by 4 bases, with 13 bases between the two germline ends. The CDR3 consists of 14 residues. CDR3 sequence reads: CASKPGHNNEKLFF. The CDR3 bases are TGTGCCAGCAAACCGGGACACAATAATGAAAAACTGTTTTTT.

This clonotype turned up a few times. The chain combines TRBV2 with TRBJ2-7, with 9 bases fitting TRBD1. Germline V gives CDR1 SNHLY, CDR2 FYNNEI. The CDR3 has 13 residues. After removal of 7 bases from V and 6 bases from J, the junction contained 7 bases not matched to a gene. The CDR3 DNA follows: TGTGCCAGCACCGTAAACAGGGGGCGCGAGCAGTACTTC. It codes for CASTVNRGREQYF.

This clonotype came up a few times. The chain joins TRBV24-1 to TRBJ2-3; 12 nucleotides agree with TRBD1. The CDR3 spans 16 residues. The J segment lost 7 bases and the V segment lost 3 bases, leaving 7 bases of the junction unmatched. The germline V gene encodes CDR1 KGHDR and CDR2 SFDVKD. CDR3: CATSDPGTGGLNTQYF. For the CDR3, the DNA is TGTGCCACCAGTGATCCCGGGACAGGGGGCTTGAATACGCAGTATTTT.